The entry below gives a single T cell receptor (beta chain) sequence along with its context. This sample is part of a study of blood T cell repertoires in COVID-19. Study at large: Whether acute or convalescent, the COVID-19 samples came from the United States, Italy and Spain.

Authors' data handling: Amplified reference gene primers provided the basis for estimating nucleated cell counts. Data came from immunoSEQ multiplex PCR; TCRdb stores just in-frame clones and leaves some out. The V and J calls and clone size come from that table; D and trimming were worked out from the DNA. The sample holds approximately 160,000 clones, around three quarters seen once. V was clipped by 6 bases and J by 0 bases, with 7 bases between them. This CDR3 is built from 13 residues. Germline V gene sequence: CDR1 SEHNR, CDR2 FQNEAQ (reference sequence). The clonotype was recovered from a man aged 55 to 70 with acute or convalescent COVID-19. This chain uses TRBV7-9 with TRBJ2-3, with D perhaps TRBD2 (5 bases). Input material: peripheral blood. CDR3 DNA sequence: TGTGCCAGCAGGGGGAGTAGCACAGATACGCAGTATTTT. The encoded protein is CASRGSSTDTQYF. The whole variable domain, remainder taken from reference TRBV7-9 and TRBJ2-3, is DTGVSQNPRHKITKRGQNVTFRCDPISEHNRLYWYRQTLGQGPEFLTYFQNEAQLEKSRLLSDRFSAERPKGSFSTLEIQRTEQGDSAMYLCASRGSSTDTQYFGPGTRLTVL.